This T cell receptor (beta chain) was sequenced in a study of cytomegalovirus exposure and HLA in healthy donors. Study-level information: 81% of a few hundred genotyped donors fell in the Caucasian-associated ancestry cluster.

The PCR was carried out with 60 Vbeta primers and 13 Jbeta primers. The data were produced by immunoSEQ multiplex PCR, yet TCRdb's version contains in-frame clones alone and is incomplete. Seen here are some 150,000 clones, around 74% observed once, and the top ten hold 2.5% to 3%. Germline CDR1 reads GTSNPN; CDR2 reads SVGIG (reference sequence). Trimming removed 2 bases from V and 3 bases from J, with 14 bases in between. The CDR3 has 14 amino acids. The chain has TRBV30 and TRBJ2-7; D unresolved. The origin of this receptor is a man aged 18 to 30 in good health and CMV-seronegative. The sequenced sample consisted of PBMCs. The CDR3 sequence: CAWSLRYLDYEQYF. The CDR3, as DNA: TGTGCCTGGAGTCTCCGATACCTAGACTACGAGCAGTACTTC.